The subject of this entry is one T cell receptor beta chain. The data were taken from a study of CD8+ T cells in alopecia areata. Study information: Severity scoring for treated patients was based on the percentage of affected scalp area.

Treatment indicated: oral pan-JAK inhibitor, 5-10 mg twice daily. The CDR3 runs 16 residues. V lost 3 bases, J lost 0 bases, and 9 bases stayed unmatched. Germline V gives CDR1 SQVTM, CDR2 ANQGSEA. Following extraction, RNA underwent reverse transcription to cDNA, which served as the sequencing template. Generated by immunoSEQ multiplex PCR, the TCRdb table keeps only in-frame clones and is missing some. The sample has some 200,000 clones, 58% seen once; the top ten hold about 12%. The TCR sequence derives from a human donor with alopecia areata. This specimen was CD8+ T cells sorted from blood, taken at week 24, from a patient treated with tofacitinib. The chain employs TRBV29-1 and TRBJ1-2; TRBD1 matches 8 bases. CDR3 DNA: TGCAGCGTTGACCCCTATGACAGGGGTACTAACTATGGCTACACCTTC. It specifies CSVDPYDRGTNYGYTF.